This TCR beta chain was recorded in a study of blood T cell repertoires in COVID-19. For the study at large: From T cells, B-cell-depleted T cells, or PBMCs came the material, which was cDNA or gDNA.

Trimming removed 0 bases from V and 7 bases from J; junction bases left unmatched: 8. The CDR3 has 16 residues. Germline assignment: CDR1 ENHRY and CDR2 SYGVKD. Methods used by the authors: For nucleated cells, counts were estimated from reference gene primer amplification. TCRdb keeps only in-frame clones here, not all; method: immunoSEQ multiplex PCR. Clonal size and the V and J genes are those of that table, whereas D and trimming came from the DNA. The data show approximately 210,000 clones, approximately 91% seen once. This receptor was taken from a woman aged 40 to 50 who had recovered from COVID-19. The specimen was peripheral blood. The V gene is TRBV10-3, the J gene TRBJ2-2, with 7 bases fitting TRBD2. The CDR3 here is CAISESAGVIGGELFF. DNA for the CDR3: TGTGCCATCAGTGAGTCGGCGGGAGTGATTGGCGGGGAGCTGTTTTTT.